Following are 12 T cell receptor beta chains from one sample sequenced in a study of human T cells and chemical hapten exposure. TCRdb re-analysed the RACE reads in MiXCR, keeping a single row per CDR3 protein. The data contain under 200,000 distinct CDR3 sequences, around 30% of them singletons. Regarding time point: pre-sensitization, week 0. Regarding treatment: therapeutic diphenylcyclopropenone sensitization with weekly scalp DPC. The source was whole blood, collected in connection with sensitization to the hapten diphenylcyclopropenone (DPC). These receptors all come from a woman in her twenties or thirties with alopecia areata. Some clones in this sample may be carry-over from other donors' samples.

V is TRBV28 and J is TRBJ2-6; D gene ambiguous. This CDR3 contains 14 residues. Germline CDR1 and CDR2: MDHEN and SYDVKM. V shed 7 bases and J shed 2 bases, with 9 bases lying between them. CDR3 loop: CASTLRTGANVLTF. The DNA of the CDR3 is TGTGCCAGCACCCTTCGGACTGGGGCCAACGTCCTGACTTTC.

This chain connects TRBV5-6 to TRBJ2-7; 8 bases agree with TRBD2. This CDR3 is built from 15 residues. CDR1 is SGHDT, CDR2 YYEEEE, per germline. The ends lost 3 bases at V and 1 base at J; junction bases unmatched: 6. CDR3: CASSSASGPSYEQYF. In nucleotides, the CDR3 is TGTGCCAGCAGCTCGGCTAGCGGGCCTTCCTACGAGCAGTACTTC.

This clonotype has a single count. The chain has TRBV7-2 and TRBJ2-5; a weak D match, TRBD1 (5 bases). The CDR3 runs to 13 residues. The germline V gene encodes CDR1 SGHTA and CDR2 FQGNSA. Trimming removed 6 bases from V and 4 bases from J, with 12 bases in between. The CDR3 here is CASSPDTPETQYF. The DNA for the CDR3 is TGTGCCAGCAGTCCGGACACCCCAGAGACCCAGTACTTC.

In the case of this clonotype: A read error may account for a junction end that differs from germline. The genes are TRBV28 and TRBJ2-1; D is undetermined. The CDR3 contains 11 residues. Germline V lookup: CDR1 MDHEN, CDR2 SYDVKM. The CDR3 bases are TGTGCCAGCAGCCACTACGATGAGCAGTTCTTC. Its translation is CASSHYDEQFF.

The CDR3 DNA is TGTGCCAGCAGCACCCGACTAGCGGGCAACCAAGAGACCCAGTACTTC. Amino acids: CASSTRLAGNQETQYF. J is TRBJ2-5 and V is TRBV7-2; 10 nucleotides align to TRBD2. This CDR3 is 16 amino acids long. J was trimmed by 0 bases and V by 5 bases; bases with no gene match: 6. Per germline, CDR1 SGHTA and CDR2 FQGNSA.

Here the CDR3 DNA reads TGCGCCAGCAGCTTGGCGGCACCCATTAATTCACCCCTCCACTTT. Residues: CASSLAAPINSPLHF. The genes are TRBV5-1 and TRBJ1-6; D ambiguous. Trimming removed 0 bases from V and 6 bases from J, with 10 bases in between. Germline V CDR1 and CDR2: SGHRS, YFSETQ. The CDR3 consists of 15 residues. Full variable domain (rest looked up from reference TRBV5-1 and TRBJ1-6): KAGVTQTPRYLIKTRGQQVTLSCSPISGHRSVSWYQQTPGQGLQFLFEYFSETQRNKGNFPGRFSGRQFSNSRSEMNVSTLELGDSALYLCASSLAAPINSPLHFGNGTRLTVT.

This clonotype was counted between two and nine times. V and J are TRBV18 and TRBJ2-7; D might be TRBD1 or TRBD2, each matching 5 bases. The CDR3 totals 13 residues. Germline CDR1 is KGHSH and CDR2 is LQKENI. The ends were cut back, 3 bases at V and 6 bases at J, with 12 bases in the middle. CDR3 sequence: CASSPGENVEQYF. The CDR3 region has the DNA TGTGCCAGCTCACCGGGGGAGAACGTCGAGCAGTACTTC.

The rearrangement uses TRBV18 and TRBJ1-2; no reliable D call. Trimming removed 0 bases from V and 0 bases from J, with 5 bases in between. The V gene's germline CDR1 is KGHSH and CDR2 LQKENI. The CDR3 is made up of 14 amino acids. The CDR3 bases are TGTGCCAGCTCACCACCCTCGGCTAACTATGGCTACACCTTC. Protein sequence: CASSPPSANYGYTF.

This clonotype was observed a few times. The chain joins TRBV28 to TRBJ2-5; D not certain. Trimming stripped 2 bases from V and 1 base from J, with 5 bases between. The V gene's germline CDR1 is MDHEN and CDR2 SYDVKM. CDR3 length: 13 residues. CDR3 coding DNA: TGTGCCAGCAGTTTACTAGGCCAAGAGACCCAGTACTTC. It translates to CASSLLGQETQYF.

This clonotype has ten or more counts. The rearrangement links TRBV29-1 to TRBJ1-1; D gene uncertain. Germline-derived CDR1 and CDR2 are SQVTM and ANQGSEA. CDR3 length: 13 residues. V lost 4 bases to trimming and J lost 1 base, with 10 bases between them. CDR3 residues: CSVGLGGNTEAFF. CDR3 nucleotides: TGCAGCGTTGGTCTGGGCGGGAACACTGAAGCTTTCTTT.

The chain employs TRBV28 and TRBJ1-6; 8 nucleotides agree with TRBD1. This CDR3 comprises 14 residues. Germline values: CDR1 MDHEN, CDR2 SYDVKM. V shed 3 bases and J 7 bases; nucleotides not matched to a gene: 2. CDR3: CASSFGTGNSPLHF. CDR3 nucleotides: TGTGCCAGCAGTTTCGGGACAGGCAATTCACCCCTCCACTTT.

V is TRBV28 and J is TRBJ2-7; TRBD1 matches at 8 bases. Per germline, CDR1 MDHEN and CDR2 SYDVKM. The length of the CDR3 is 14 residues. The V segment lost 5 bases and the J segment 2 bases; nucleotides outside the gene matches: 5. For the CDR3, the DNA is TGTGCCAGCAGTCCGGGACAGGCCACCTACGAGCAGTACTTC. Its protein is CASSPGQATYEQYF.